This T cell receptor beta chain was retrieved from a study of T cell changes during pregnancy in multiple sclerosis. Assay used: immunoSEQ multiplex PCR; TCRdb lists only in-frame clones, some missing. Altogether 60,000 to 85,000 clones are present, approximately 90% being singletons, with the ten largest covering approximately 1.4%. There are 15 residues in the CDR3. V lost 0 bases and J 0 bases, leaving 9 bases between the germline ends. Germline assignment: CDR1 SGHRS and CDR2 YFSETQ. This chain links TRBV5-1 with TRBJ1-2; tentatively, D is TRBD1 (5 bases). Sequencing was performed on peripheral blood, taken in the second trimester of pregnancy. The TCR originated in a female donor with multiple sclerosis, enrolled in a pregnancy study. CDR3 protein: CASSLGDSTNYGYTF. CDR3 DNA sequence: TGCGCCAGCAGCTTGGGCGACAGCACTAACTATGGCTACACCTTC.